The rows below give T cell receptor beta chains drawn from one sample of a study of CXCR3-negative and CXCR3-positive naive CD8 T cells. TCRdb derives one entry per CDR3 protein from the 5' RACE reads, leaving out DNA. The repertoire table contains over 70,000 distinct CDR3 sequences. The source material was naive CXCR3- CD8+ T cells from blood. The receptor source for this set is a human donor in good health. Some clones in this sample may be carry-over from other donors' samples. Each CDR3 is given with its conserved first and last residue.

CDR3aa | j_gene | v_gene
CASWTGWTYEQYF | TRBJ2-7 | TRBV6-2/TRBV6-3
CASSHGLAGVAYTGELFF | TRBJ2-2 | TRBV3-1
CASSHPTEGDQPQHF | TRBJ1-5 | TRBV6-6
CASSTRRGGPDLAQYF | TRBJ2-5 | TRBV2
CASSRGTSGGIAKNIQYF | TRBJ2-4 | TRBV3-1
CASSPSYTGLAGTGELFF | TRBJ2-2 | TRBV28
CASSLSAGNTEAFF | TRBJ1-1 | TRBV7-8
CSVESGGRATDTQYF | TRBJ2-3 | TRBV29-1
CASSPGHNNEQFF | TRBJ2-1 | TRBV28
CSVEDLLGVEQFF | TRBJ2-1 | TRBV29-1
CASSWGGVGYEQYF | TRBJ2-7 | TRBV27
CAIRRPGTGLSTDTQYF | TRBJ2-3 | TRBV10-3
CASSLSLSVYEQYF | TRBJ2-7 | TRBV12-3/TRBV12-4
CSVLSAQGANYGYTF | TRBJ1-2 | TRBV29-1
CASSHPQPTYEQYF | TRBJ2-7 | TRBV14
CASSRTHSNQPQHF | TRBJ1-5 | TRBV28
CASSLAGGEELFF | TRBJ2-2 | TRBV5-1
CSARPLSSYEQYF | TRBJ2-7 | TRBV29-1
CASSFSGTGYNEQFF | TRBJ2-1 | TRBV7-9
CSVVQGANQPQHF | TRBJ1-5 | TRBV29-1
CSVEDLLAGPLTDTQYF | TRBJ2-3 | TRBV29-1
CSVGERGLGTDTQYF | TRBJ2-3 | TRBV29-1
CAWRARGAHEQYF | TRBJ2-7 | TRBV30
CASSLGLAGLQETQYF | TRBJ2-5 | TRBV5-1
CASSPAGANYGYTF | TRBJ1-2 | TRBV5-1
CASIGGNTGELFF | TRBJ2-2 | TRBV2
CDSSGPQGMTDTQYF | TRBJ2-3 | TRBV25-1
CSARDYGLAGNEQFF | TRBJ2-1 | TRBV20-1
CSAREAGNEQYF | TRBJ2-7 | TRBV20-1